This TCR beta chain emerged from a study of monozygotic twins with inflammatory bowel disease. General study points: There were differing immunosuppressive treatments, which may have added variability to patient repertoires. Other individuals had fewer clonotypes in common with IBD patients than with healthy twins, especially with disease activity.

Comment on this clonotype: Its antigen remains unidentified.

Total RNA, at roughly 3,700 ng, went into every TCR library. Two nested PCRs, run for approximately 17 and 9 cycles, were applied to TCRalpha and TCRbeta cDNA. TCRdb re-called the 5' RACE reads and shows each CDR3 protein once, DNA omitted. This sample's table has approximately 400,000 distinct CDR3 sequences. Per the germline V gene, CDR1 is DFQATT and CDR2 is SNEGSKA (reference sequence). This CDR3 has 13 amino acids. The V gene is TRBV20-1, the J gene TRBJ2-7; TCRdb picks TRBD1, but there is no DNA to check that call. The receptor's source is a human donor with ulcerative colitis or Crohn's disease, or a healthy co-twin of an affected twin (not recorded which). The sample comprised blood. The CDR3 reads CSARYRGTYEQYF.